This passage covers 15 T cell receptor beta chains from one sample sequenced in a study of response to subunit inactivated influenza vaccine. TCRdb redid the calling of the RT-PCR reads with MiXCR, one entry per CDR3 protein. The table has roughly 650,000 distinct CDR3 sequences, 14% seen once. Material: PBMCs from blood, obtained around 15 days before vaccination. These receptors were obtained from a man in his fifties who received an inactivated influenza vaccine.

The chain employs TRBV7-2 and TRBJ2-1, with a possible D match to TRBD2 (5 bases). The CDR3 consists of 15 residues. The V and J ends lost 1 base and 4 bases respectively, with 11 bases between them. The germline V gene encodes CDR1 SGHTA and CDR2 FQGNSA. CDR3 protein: CASSLGEWRYNEQFF. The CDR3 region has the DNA TGTGCCAGCAGCTTAGGGGAGTGGCGGTACAATGAGCAGTTCTTC.

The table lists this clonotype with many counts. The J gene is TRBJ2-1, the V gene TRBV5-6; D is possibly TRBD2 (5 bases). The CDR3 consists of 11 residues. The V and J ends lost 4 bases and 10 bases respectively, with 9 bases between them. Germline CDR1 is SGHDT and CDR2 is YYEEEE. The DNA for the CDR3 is TGTGCCAGCAGCCTAGTAGCGGAGCAGTTCTTC. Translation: CASSLVAEQFF. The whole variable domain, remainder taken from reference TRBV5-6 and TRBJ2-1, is DAGVTQSPTHLIKTRGQQVTLRCSPKSGHDTVSWYQQALGQGPQFIFQYYEEEERQRGNFPDRFSGHQFPNYSSELNVNALLLGDSALYLCASSLVAEQFFGPGTRLTVL.

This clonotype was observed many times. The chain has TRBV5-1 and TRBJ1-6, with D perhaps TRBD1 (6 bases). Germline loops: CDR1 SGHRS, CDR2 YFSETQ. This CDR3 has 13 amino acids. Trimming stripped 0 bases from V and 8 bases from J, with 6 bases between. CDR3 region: CASSLGTDSPLHF. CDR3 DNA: TGCGCCAGCAGCTTGGGGACAGATTCACCCCTCCACTTT. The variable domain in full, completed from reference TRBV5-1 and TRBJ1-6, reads KAGVTQTPRYLIKTRGQQVTLSCSPISGHRSVSWYQQTPGQGLQFLFEYFSETQRNKGNFPGRFSGRQFSNSRSEMNVSTLELGDSALYLCASSLGTDSPLHFGNGTRLTVT.

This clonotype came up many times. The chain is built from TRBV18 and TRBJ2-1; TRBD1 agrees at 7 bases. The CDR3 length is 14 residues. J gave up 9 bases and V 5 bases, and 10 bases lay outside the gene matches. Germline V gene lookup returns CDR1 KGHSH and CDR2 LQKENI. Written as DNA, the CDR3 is TGTGCCAGCTCATCTTCCGACAGGGTACGTGAGCAGTTCTTC. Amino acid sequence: CASSSSDRVREQFF.

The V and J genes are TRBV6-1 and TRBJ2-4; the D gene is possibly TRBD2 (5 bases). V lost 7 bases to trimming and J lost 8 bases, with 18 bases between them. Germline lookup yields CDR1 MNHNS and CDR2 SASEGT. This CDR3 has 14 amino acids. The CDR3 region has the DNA TGTGCCAGCAACGACCCCGGCCGGGGAGACATTCAGTACTTC. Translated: CASNDPGRGDIQYF.

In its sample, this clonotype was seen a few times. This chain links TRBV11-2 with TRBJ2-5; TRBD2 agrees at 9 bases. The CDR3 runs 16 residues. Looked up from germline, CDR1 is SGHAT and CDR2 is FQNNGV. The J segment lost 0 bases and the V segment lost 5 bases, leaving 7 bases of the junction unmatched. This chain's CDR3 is CASSPLAGTYQETQYF. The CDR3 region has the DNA TGTGCCAGCAGCCCTCTAGCGGGGACCTACCAAGAGACCCAGTACTTC.

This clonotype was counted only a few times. CDR3 nucleotide sequence: TGTGCCAGCGGTACTACAGGGTACACTGAAGCTTTCTTT. Amino acids: CASGTTGYTEAFF. The chain couples TRBV6-2 or TRBV6-3 to TRBJ1-1; D is possibly TRBD1 (6 bases). CDR3 length: 13 amino acids. The germline V gene has CDR1 MNHEY and CDR2 SVGEGT. With 8 bases removed from V and 3 bases from J, the gap between germline ends came to 13 bases.

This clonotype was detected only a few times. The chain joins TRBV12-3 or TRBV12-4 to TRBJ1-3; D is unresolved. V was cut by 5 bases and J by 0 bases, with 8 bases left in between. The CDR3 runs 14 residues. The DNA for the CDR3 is TGTGCCAGCAGTCGGCGTCGCTCTGGAAACACCATATATTTT. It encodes CASSRRRSGNTIYF.

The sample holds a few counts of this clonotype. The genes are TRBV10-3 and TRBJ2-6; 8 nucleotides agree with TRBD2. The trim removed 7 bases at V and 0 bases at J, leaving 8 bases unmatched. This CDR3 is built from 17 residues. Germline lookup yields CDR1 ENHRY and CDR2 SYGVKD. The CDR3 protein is CAIMRLAGPSGANVLTF. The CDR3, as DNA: TGTGCCATCATGAGGCTAGCGGGTCCCTCTGGGGCCAACGTCCTGACTTTC.

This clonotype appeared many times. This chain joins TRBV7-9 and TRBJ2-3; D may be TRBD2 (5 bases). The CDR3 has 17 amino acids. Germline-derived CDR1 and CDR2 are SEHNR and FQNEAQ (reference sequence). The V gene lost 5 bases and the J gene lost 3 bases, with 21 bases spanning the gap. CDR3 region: CASSPARGLQRTDTQYF. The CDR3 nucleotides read TGTGCCAGCAGCCCCGCCCGGGGTCTTCAACGGACAGATACGCAGTATTTT.

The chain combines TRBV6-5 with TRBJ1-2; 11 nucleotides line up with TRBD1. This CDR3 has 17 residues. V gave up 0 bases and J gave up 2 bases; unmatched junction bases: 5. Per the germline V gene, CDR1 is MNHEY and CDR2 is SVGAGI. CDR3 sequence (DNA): TGTGCCAGCAGTTACTCTCCCGGGACAGGGGGAAACTATGGCTACACCTTC. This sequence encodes CASSYSPGTGGNYGYTF.

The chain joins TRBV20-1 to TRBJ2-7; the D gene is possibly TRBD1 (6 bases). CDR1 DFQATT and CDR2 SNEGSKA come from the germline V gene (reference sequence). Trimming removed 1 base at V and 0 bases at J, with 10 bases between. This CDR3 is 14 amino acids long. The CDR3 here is CSARVAGVSYEQYF. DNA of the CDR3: TGCAGTGCTAGAGTGGCAGGGGTCTCCTACGAGCAGTACTTC.

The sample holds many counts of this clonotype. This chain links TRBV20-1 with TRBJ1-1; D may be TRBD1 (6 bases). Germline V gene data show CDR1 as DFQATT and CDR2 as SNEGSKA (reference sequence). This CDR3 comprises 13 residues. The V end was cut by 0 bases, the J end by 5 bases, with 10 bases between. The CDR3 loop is CSARERGSTEAFF. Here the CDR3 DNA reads TGCAGTGCTAGAGAGAGGGGGAGTACTGAAGCTTTCTTT.

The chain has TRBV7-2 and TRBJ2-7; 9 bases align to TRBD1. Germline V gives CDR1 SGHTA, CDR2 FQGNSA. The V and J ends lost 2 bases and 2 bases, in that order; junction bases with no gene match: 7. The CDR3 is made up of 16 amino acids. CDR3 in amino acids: CASSLMGQGIPYEQYF. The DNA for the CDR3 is TGTGCCAGCAGCTTAATGGGACAGGGAATACCCTACGAGCAGTACTTC.

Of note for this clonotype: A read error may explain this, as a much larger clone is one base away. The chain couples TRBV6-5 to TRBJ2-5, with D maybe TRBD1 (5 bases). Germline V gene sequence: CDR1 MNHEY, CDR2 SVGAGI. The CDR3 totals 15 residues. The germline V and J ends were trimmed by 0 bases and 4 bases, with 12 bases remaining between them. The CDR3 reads CASSYSSDGAETQYF. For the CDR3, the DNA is TGTGCCAGCAGTTACTCGTCCGATGGGGCAGAGACCCAGTACTTC.